The T cell receptor (beta chain) described here comes from a study of vaccination and CD4 T cells after COVID-19. Study-level results: Spike mono-reactivity marked 304 of 307 vaccine-specific clones in convalescent patients. Relatively few convalescent patients were studied; early post-infection timepoints were not included.

Concerning this clonotype itself: Its target is unknown.

Trimming stripped 2 bases from V and 5 bases from J, with 10 bases between. The CDR3 sequence is 13 residues long. Once obtained from cultured CD4+ T cells, the DNA was sequenced using the Oncomine TCR Beta short-read assay. TCRdb processed the PCR reads anew with MiXCR; each CDR3 protein has one entry. The data show around 15,000 distinct CDR3 sequences, with around 70% seen just once and roughly 5.1% held by the top ten. The treatment: roughly 10-day PBMC culture with coronavirus spike peptide pools or control peptides (ViraFEST assay). Each well received approximately 1.8 million PBMCs, cultured with approximately 9 IU/ml IL-2 and approximately 10 ug/ml peptide pools.

The TCR originated in a human donor who had recovered from COVID-19. The sequencing sample was made of CD4+ T cells from blood, cultured in vitro. The chain joins TRBV12-3 or TRBV12-4 to TRBJ2-7; D possibly corresponds to TRBD1 (5 bases). This CDR3 reads CASSLRGWNEQYF. For the CDR3, the DNA is TGTGCCAGCAGTTTAAGGGGTTGGAACGAGCAGTACTTC.